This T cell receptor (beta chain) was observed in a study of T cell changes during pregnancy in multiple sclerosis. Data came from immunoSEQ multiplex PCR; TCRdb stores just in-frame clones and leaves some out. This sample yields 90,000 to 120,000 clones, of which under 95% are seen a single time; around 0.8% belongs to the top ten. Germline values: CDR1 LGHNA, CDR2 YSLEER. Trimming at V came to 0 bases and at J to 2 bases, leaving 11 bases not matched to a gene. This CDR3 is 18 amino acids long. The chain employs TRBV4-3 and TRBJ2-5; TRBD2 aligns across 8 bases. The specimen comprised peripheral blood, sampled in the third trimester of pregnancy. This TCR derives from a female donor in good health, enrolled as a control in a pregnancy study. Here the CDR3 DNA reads TGCGCCAGCAGCCAAGATGGGTTGCTAGCGGGTCGACAAGAGACCCAGTACTTC. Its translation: CASSQDGLLAGRQETQYF.